Listed below are T cell receptor beta chains from one sample, sequenced in a study of T-cell memory formation after mild COVID-19. MiXCR, run by TCRdb on the 5' RACE reads, gives a single entry per CDR3 protein. The sample carries about 400,000 distinct CDR3 sequences, roughly 26% recorded once. Source material: PBMCs or a T cell subset sorted from them (not recorded which). These receptors were taken from an adult woman who had mild COVID-19 (a few samples of this study predate the infection). Cell type and time point are not known. Both conserved end residues are trimmed from each CDR3.

TRBJ2-7	TRBV24-1	ATSDFGRTGFYEQY
TRBJ1-5	TRBV12-3/TRBV12-4	ASTDSGSNQPQH
TRBJ1-5	TRBV5-5	ASSSAVGSNQPQH
TRBJ2-7	TRBV20-1	SASQDEQY
TRBJ2-1	TRBV2	ASSGEGREQF
TRBJ1-5	TRBV7-9	ASSLEGPQH
TRBJ2-3	TRBV13	ASSPLSGGVTDTQY
TRBJ1-2	TRBV27	ASKGQGAIGVYGYT
TRBJ1-5	TRBV5-6	ASSLGDRINQPQH
TRBJ2-2	TRBV4-3	ASSQDVAGDFHTGELF
TRBJ2-7	TRBV7-8	ASSTLNEQY
TRBJ1-2	TRBV7-6	ASSPERGAMGGYT
TRBJ2-2	TRBV12-3/TRBV12-4	ASTLLLGQGENPGGPNTGELF
TRBJ2-7	TRBV24-1	ATSEWGREQY
TRBJ2-1	TRBV5-1	ASREQATYNEQF
TRBJ2-4	TRBV5-6	ASSGGAKNIQY
TRBJ2-7	TRBV5-1	ASSWTSAYEQY
TRBJ2-2	TRBV15	ATSRAVGGKGVITNTGELF
TRBJ2-1	TRBV20-1	SARLAGALYNEQF
TRBJ2-3	TRBV10-3	AISDSGTGVLDTQY
TRBJ2-1	TRBV6-5	ASSQAGGNNEQF
TRBJ2-2	TRBV12-3/TRBV12-4	ASSYAGTGPVF
TRBJ2-3	TRBV7-8	ASSSYIVGVGDTQY
TRBJ2-3	TRBV20-1	SARFVGVPDTQY
TRBJ1-5	TRBV6-4	ASAPGPEGQPQH
TRBJ1-3	TRBV29-1	SALRDRGNTIY